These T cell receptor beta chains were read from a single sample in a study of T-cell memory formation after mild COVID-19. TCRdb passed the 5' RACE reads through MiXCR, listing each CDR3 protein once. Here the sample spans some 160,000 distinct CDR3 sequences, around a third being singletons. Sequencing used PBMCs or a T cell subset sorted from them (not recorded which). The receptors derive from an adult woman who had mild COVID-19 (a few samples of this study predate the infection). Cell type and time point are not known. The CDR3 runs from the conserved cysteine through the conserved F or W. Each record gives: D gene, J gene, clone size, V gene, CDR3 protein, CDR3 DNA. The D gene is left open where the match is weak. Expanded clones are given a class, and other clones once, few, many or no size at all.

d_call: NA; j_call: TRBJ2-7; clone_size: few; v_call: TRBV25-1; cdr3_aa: CASSEVKGSNEQYF; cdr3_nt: TGTGCCAGCAGTGAAGTCAAGGGTTCCAACGAGCAGTACTTC
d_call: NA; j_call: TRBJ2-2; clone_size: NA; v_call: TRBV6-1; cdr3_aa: CASSEDYTGELFF; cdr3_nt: TGTGCCAGCAGTGAGGATTACACCGGGGAGCTGTTTTTT
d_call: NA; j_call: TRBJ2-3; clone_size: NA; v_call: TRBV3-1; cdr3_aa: CASSQEVVTDTQYF; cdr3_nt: TGTGCCAGCAGCCAAGAGGTGGTTACAGATACGCAGTATTTT
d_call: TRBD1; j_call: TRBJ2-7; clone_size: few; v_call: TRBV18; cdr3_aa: CASSRDRALKQYF; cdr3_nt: TGTGCCAGCTCACGGGACAGGGCTTTAAAGCAGTACTTC
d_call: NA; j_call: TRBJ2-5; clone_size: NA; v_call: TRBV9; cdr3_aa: CASSVWAGERQETQYF; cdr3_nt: TGTGCCAGCAGCGTGTGGGCCGGGGAGCGGCAAGAGACCCAGTACTTC
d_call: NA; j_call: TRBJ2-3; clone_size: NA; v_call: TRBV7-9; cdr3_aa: CASSLVDLSTDTQYF; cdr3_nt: TGTGCCAGCAGCTTAGTGGATCTTAGCACAGATACGCAGTATTTT
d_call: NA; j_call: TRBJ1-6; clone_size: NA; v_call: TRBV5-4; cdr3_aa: CASSLGDSEEYNSPLHF; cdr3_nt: TGTGCCAGCAGCTTGGGGGACTCCGAAGAATATAATTCACCCCTCCACTTT
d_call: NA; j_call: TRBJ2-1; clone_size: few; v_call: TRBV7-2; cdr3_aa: CASSLQAYNEQFF; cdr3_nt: TGTGCCAGCAGCTTGCAGGCCTACAATGAGCAGTTCTTC
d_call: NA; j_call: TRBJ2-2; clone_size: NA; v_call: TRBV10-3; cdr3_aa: CAISDGSFANTGELFF; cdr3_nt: TGTGCCATCAGTGACGGGTCGTTCGCGAACACCGGGGAGCTGTTTTTT
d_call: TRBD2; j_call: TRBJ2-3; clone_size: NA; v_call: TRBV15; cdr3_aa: CATSRDHGRAADTQYF; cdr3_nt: TGTGCCACCAGCAGAGATCACGGGAGGGCCGCAGATACGCAGTATTTT
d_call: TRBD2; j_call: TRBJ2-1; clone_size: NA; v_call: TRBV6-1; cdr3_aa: CASRELEGLAEEQFF; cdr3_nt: TGTGCCAGCAGGGAGTTGGAGGGACTAGCGGAAGAGCAGTTCTTC
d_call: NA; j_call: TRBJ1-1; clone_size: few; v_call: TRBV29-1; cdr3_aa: CSVESRVGDTEAFF; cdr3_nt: TGCAGCGTTGAAAGTCGAGTTGGAGACACTGAAGCTTTCTTT
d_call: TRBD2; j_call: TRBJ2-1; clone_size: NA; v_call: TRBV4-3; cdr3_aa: CASSQDWASGYSYNEQFF; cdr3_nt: TGCGCCAGCAGCCAAGATTGGGCTAGCGGGTACTCCTACAATGAGCAGTTCTTC
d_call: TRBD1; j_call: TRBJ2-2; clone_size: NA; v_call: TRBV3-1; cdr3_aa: CASSRQGVNGELFF; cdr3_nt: TGTGCCAGCAGCCGACAGGGGGTAAACGGGGAGCTGTTTTTT
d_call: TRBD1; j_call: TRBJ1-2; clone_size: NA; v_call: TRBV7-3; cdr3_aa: CASSLRGGPLEGYTF; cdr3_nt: TGTGCCAGCAGCTTACGAGGGGGCCCCCTGGAGGGCTACACCTTC
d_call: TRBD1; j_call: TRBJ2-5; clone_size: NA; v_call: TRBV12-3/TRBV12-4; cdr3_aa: CASSLRRGQGETQYF; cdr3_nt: TGTGCCAGCAGTCTGCGACGGGGACAGGGAGAGACCCAGTACTTC
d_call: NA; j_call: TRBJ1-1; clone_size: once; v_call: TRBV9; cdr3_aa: CASSVAMGRRTEAFF; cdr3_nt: TGTGCCAGCAGCGTAGCGATGGGGCGGCGTACTGAAGCTTTCTTT
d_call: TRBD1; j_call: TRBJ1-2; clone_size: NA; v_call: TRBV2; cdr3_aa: CASIPGTGSYGYTF; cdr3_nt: TGTGCCAGCATCCCGGGGACAGGGAGCTATGGCTACACCTTC
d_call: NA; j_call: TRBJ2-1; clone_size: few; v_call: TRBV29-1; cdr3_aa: CSVERYNEQFF; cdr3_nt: TGCAGCGTTGAGAGGTACAATGAGCAGTTCTTC
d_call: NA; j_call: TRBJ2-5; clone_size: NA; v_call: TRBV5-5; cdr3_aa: CASSFFGSRRDQETQYF; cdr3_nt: TGTGCCAGCAGCTTTTTCGGTTCGCGGCGGGATCAAGAGACCCAGTACTTC
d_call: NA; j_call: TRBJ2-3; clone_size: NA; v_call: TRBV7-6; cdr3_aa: CASSPREGTDTQYF; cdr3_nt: TGTGCCAGCAGCCCGAGGGAGGGCACAGATACGCAGTATTTT
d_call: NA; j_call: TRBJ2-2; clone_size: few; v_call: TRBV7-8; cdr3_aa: CASSYRDAGSHTGELFF; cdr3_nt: TGTGCCAGCAGTTACCGGGACGCGGGGTCTCACACCGGGGAGCTGTTTTTT
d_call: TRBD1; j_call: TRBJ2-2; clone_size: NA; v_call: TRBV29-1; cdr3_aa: CSVAGGTGELFF; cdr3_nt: TGCAGCGTTGCAGGGGGCACCGGGGAGCTGTTTTTT
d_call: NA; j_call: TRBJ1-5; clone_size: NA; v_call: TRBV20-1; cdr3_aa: CSSLGGDNQPQHF; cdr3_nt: TGCAGTTCGCTAGGGGGGGACAATCAGCCCCAGCATTTT
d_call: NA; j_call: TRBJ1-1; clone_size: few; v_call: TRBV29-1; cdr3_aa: CSAAGGLRSGTAEAFF; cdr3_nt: TGCAGCGCCGCGGGGGGCCTCAGGTCTGGGACGGCTGAAGCTTTCTTT
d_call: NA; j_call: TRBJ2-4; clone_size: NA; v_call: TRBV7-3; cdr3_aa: CASSLNGLAKNIQYF; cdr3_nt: TGTGCCAGCAGCTTAAACGGGTTGGCCAAAAACATTCAGTACTTC
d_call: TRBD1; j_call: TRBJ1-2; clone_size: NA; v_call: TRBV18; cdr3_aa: CASSAGTGDTGYTF; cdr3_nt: TGTGCCAGCTCAGCTGGGACAGGGGATACCGGCTACACCTTC
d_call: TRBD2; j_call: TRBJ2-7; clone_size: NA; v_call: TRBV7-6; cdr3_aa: CASSLGGSGSSYEQYF; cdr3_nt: TGTGCCAGCAGCTTAGGGGGTAGCGGGAGCTCCTACGAGCAGTACTTC
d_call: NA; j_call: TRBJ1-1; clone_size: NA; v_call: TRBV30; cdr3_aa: CAWSLIMNTEAFF; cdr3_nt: TGTGCCTGGAGTTTGATCATGAACACTGAAGCTTTCTTT
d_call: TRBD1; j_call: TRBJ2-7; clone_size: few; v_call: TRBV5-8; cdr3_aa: CASSYQTGSVYEQYF; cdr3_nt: TGTGCCAGCAGCTACCAGACAGGGAGTGTCTACGAGCAGTACTTC
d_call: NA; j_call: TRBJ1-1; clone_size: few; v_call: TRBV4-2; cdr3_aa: CASSQDSGTWNTEAFF; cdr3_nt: TGTGCCAGCAGCCAAGACTCCGGGACATGGAACACTGAAGCTTTCTTT
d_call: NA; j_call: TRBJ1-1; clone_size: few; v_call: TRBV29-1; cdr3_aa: CSSVMVGEAFF; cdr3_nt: TGCAGCTCAGTAATGGTGGGAGAAGCTTTCTTT
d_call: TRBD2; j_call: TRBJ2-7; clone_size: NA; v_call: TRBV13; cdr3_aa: CASSLAGGPREQYF; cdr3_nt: TGTGCCAGCAGCTTAGCGGGAGGGCCTAGGGAGCAGTACTTC
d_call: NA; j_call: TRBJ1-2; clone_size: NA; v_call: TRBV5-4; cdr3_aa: CASSFTRNYGYTF; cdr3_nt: TGTGCCAGCAGCTTCACCAGAAACTATGGCTACACCTTC
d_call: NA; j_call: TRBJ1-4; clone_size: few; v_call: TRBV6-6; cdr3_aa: CASSSPTIPGGEKLFF; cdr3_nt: TGTGCCAGCAGTTCCCCGACAATTCCTGGGGGAGAAAAACTGTTTTTT
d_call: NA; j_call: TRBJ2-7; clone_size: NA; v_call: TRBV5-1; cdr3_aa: CASSLGAQSYEQYF; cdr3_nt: TGCGCCAGCAGCTTGGGGGCTCAGAGTTACGAGCAGTACTTC
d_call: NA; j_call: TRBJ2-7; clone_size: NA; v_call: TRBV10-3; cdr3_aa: CAISVTLMSLAEQYF; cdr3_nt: TGTGCCATCAGTGTCACCCTAATGAGTTTAGCCGAGCAGTACTTC
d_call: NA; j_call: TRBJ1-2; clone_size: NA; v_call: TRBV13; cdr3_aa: CAIPGGSNYGYTF; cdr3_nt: TGTGCCATACCGGGGGGAAGTAACTATGGCTACACCTTC
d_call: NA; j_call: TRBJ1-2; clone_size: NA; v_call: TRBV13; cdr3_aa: CASSSHDLSGYGYTF; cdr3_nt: TGTGCCAGCAGCTCCCACGACTTAAGCGGCTATGGCTACACCTTC
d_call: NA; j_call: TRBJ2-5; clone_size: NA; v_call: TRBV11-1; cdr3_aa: CASSLPPGAVETQYF; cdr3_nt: TGTGCCAGCAGCTTACCCCCGGGGGCGGTGGAGACCCAGTACTTC
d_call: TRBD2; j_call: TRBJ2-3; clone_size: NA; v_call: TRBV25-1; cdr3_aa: CASSGTSGRFTDTQYF; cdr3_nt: TGTGCCAGCAGTGGGACTAGCGGGAGGTTCACAGATACGCAGTATTTT
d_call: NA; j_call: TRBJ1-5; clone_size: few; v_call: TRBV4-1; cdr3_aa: CASSQDDILGGGNQPQHF; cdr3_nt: TGCGCCAGCAGCCAAGATGATATACTGGGGGGAGGCAATCAGCCCCAGCATTTT
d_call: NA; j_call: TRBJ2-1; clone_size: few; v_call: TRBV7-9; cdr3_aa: CASSLHRTSNEQFF; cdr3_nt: TGTGCCAGCAGCTTACATCGTACTAGCAATGAGCAGTTCTTC
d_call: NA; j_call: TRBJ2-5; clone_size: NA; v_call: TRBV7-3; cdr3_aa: CASSLVGGGTETQYF; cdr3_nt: TGTGCCAGCAGCCTTGTCGGAGGGGGCACGGAGACCCAGTACTTC
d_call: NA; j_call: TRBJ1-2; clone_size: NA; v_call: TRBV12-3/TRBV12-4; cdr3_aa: CASRPDRYGYTF; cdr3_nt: TGTGCCAGCAGACCCGACAGATATGGCTACACCTTC
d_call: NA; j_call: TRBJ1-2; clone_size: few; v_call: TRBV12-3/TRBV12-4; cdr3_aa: CASSLREHYGYTF; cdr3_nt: TGTGCCAGCAGTTTGCGGGAACACTATGGCTACACCTTC
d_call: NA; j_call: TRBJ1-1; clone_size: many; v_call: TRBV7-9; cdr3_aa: CASSLSGNTEAFF; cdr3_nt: TGTGCCAGCAGTTTGTCCGGGAACACTGAAGCTTTCTTT
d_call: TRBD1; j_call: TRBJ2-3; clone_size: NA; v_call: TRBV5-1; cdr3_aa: CASSEGQELTDTQYF; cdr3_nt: TGCGCCAGCAGCGAGGGACAGGAGCTCACAGATACGCAGTATTTT
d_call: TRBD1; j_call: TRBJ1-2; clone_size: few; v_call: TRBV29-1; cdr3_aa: CSVEGQGGGYTF; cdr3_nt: TGCAGCGTTGAAGGACAGGGTGGCGGCTACACCTTC
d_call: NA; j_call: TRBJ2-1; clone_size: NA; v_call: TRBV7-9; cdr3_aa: CASSSFKGLDEQFF; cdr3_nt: TGTGCCAGCAGCTCATTCAAAGGTCTGGATGAGCAGTTCTTC